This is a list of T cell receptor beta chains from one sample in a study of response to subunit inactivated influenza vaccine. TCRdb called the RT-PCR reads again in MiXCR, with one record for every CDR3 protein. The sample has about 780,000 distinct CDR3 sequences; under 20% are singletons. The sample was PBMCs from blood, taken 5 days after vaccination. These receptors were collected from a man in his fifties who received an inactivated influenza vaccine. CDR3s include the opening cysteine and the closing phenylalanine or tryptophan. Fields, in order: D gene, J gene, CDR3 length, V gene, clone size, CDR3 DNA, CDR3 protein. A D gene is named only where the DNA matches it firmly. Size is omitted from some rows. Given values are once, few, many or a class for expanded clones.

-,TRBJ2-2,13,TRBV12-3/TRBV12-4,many,TGTGCCACCCGGACGGGAAACACCGGGGAGCTGTTTTTT,CATRTGNTGELFF
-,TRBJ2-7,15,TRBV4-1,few,TGCGCCAGCAGCCCCAAGATTGTTAGCTCCTACGAGCAGTACTTC,CASSPKIVSSYEQYF
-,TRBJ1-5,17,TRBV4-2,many,TGTGCCAGCAGCCAAGGGGATGGGGGAGCAATTCATCAGCCCCAGCATTTT,CASSQGDGGAIHQPQHF
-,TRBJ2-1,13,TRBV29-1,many,TGCAGCGTGATTGTTCAGGGATGGCTTGAGCAGTTCTTC,CSVIVQGWLEQFF
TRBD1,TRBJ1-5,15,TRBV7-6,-,TGTGCCAGCAGTTTAAGAGGGGGCCTAAATCAGCCCCAGCATTTT,CASSLRGGLNQPQHF
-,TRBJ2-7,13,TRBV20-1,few,TGCAGTGCTATTCTGGGGGCGATCGACGAGCAGTACTTC,CSAILGAIDEQYF
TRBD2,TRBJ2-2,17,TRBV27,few,TGTGCCAGCAGTTATGGCCTAGCGGGAGAGTTTACCGGGGAGCTGTTTTTT,CASSYGLAGEFTGELFF
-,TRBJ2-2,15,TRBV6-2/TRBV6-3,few,TGTGCCAGCAGACAGTGGCAGGCGAACACCGGGGAGCTGTTTTTT,CASRQWQANTGELFF
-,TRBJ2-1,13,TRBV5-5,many,TGTGCCAGCAGCACGTGGACGGGAAATGAGCAGTTCTTC,CASSTWTGNEQFF
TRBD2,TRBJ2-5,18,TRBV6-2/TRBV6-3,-,TGTGCCAGCAGTTACGGGGGACTAGCGGGAGGGAGCCAAGAGACCCAGTACTTC,CASSYGGLAGGSQETQYF
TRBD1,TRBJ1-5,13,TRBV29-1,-,TGCAGCGTTTCCGGGACAGTCAATCAGCCCCAGCATTTT,CSVSGTVNQPQHF
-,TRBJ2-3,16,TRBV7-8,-,TGTGCCAGCAGCCCTGTTAAGGTTGGGGTGACAGATACGCAGTATTTT,CASSPVKVGVTDTQYF
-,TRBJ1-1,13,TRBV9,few,TGTGCCAGCAGCGTAGTTTATGACACTGAAGCTTTCTTT,CASSVVYDTEAFF
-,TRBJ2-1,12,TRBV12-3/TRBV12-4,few,TGTGCCAGCACCCTTAACGTCGGGGAGCAGTTCTTC,CASTLNVGEQFF
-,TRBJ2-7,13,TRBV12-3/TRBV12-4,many,TGTGCCAGCAGTTTCGACAGCTCCTACGAGCAGTACTTC,CASSFDSSYEQYF
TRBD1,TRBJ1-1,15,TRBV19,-,TGTGCCAGTAGGCAACAGGGGGTATGGGGAACTGAAGCTTTCTTT,CASRQQGVWGTEAFF
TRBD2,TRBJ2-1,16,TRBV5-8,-,TGTGCCAGCAGACCGACTAGCGGGGGACCTCACAATGAGCAGTTCTTC,CASRPTSGGPHNEQFF
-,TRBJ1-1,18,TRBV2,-,TGTACCAGCAGTTTATTCTGGGTGTTTTCCGCGGGGAGCACTGAAGCTTTCTTT,CTSSLFWVFSAGSTEAFF
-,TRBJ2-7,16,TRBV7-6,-,TGTGCCAGCAGCTTAGCTGGGGGCACCGAGGGGTCCGAGCAGTACTTC,CASSLAGGTEGSEQYF
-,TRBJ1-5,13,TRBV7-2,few,TGTGCCAGCAGCGGCCGGGCCTCCTGGCCCCAGCATTTT,CASSGRASWPQHF
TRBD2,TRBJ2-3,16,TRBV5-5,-,TGTGCCAGCAGCTTGGCTAGCGGGGGAAGCACAGATACGCAGTATTTT,CASSLASGGSTDTQYF
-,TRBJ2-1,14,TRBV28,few,TGTGCCAGCAGAGCACAGGGTTACTACAATGAGCAGTTCTTC,CASRAQGYYNEQFF
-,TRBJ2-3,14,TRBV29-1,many,TGCAGCGTTGATGGTGGTGAGAGGACAGATACGCAGTATTTT,CSVDGGERTDTQYF
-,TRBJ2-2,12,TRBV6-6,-,TGTGCCAGCAGTTACTCTTCCCGGGAGCTGTTTTTT,CASSYSSRELFF
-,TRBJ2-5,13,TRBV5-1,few,TGCGCCAGCAGCTTCTCCTTCAAAGAGACCCAGTACTTC,CASSFSFKETQYF
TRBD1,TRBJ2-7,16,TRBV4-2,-,TGTGCCAGCAGCCAACCGGGACAGGGGGACTCCTACGAGCAGTACTTC,CASSQPGQGDSYEQYF
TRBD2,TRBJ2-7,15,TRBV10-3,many,TGTGCCATCAGTGAGCTACTAGCGGGAGGCTACGAGCAGTACTTC,CAISELLAGGYEQYF
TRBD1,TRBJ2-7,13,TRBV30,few,TGTGCCTGGGAACGGGACAGGGGCTACGAGCAGTACTTC,CAWERDRGYEQYF
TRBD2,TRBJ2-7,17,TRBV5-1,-,TGCGCCAGCAGCTTCTACGGAGGTAGCGGGACCTCCTACGAGCAGTACTTC,CASSFYGGSGTSYEQYF
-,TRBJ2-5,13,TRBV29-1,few,TGCAGCGTAGATGGTCTAGTGCAAGAGACCCAGTACTTC,CSVDGLVQETQYF
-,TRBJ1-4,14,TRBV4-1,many,TGCGCCAGCAGCCAAGGACCTTCAAATGAAAAACTGTTTTTT,CASSQGPSNEKLFF
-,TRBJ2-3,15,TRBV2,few,TGTGCCAGCAGCTCACAGGGATCTAGCACAGATACGCAGTATTTT,CASSSQGSSTDTQYF
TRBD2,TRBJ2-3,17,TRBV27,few,TGTGCCAGCAGTCACGATCCGGGACTAGCGGGAGGGAATACGCAGTATTTT,CASSHDPGLAGGNTQYF
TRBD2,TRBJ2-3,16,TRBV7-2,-,TGTGCCAGCAGCTTAGGAAATAGCGGGAGCACAGATACGCAGTATTTT,CASSLGNSGSTDTQYF
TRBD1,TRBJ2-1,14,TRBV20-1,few,TGCAGTGCTAGAGACCTACAGGGGTCCAATGAGCAGTTCTTC,CSARDLQGSNEQFF
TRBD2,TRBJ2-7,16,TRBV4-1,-,TGCGCCAGCAGCCACCCTAGGGCGGGGGGCAACTACGAGCAGTACTTC,CASSHPRAGGNYEQYF
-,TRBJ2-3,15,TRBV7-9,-,TGTGCCAGCAGCTTCCTGACAGGAGGCACAGATACGCAGTATTTT,CASSFLTGGTDTQYF
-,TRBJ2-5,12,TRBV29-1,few,TGCAGCGTCGAAGGCCTCGGGCAGACCCAGTACTTC,CSVEGLGQTQYF
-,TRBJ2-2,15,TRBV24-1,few,TGTGCCACCAGTGATTCCCGGGGTCAGACCGGGGAGCTGTTTTTT,CATSDSRGQTGELFF
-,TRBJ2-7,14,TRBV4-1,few,TGCGCCAGCAGCCAATTAGTCGGCGCCTACGAGCAGTACTTC,CASSQLVGAYEQYF
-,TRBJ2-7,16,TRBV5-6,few,TGTGCCAGCAGCCTAGGACAAGGCAGCTTTTCCTACGAGCAGTACTTC,CASSLGQGSFSYEQYF